The present entry profiles one TCR beta chain with its context. This sample was included in a study of blood T cell repertoires in COVID-19. Study details: The United States, Italy and Spain provided the acute and convalescent COVID-19 samples.

V was pared by 5 bases and J by 1 base, with 3 bases of the junction left unmatched. Germline CDR1 MNHEY, CDR2 SVGAGI. This CDR3 region has 15 residues. The repertoire was sequenced with immunoSEQ multiplex PCR; TCRdb's copy has only in-frame clones and lacks some. The data hold about 260,000 clones, with 70% to 90% observed a single time. Material for sequencing was peripheral blood. This TCR derives from a woman between 40 and 55 years old with acute or convalescent COVID-19. This rearrangement joins TRBV6-5 to TRBJ2-2; TRBD1 matches at 8 bases. Here the CDR3 reads CASSRQGLNTGELFF. In DNA form, the CDR3 reads TGTGCCAGCAGTAGACAGGGGCTGAACACCGGGGAGCTGTTTTTT.